Shown below are 24 T cell receptor beta chains from a single sample sequenced in a study of T cells in localized non-small cell lung cancer. TCRdb keeps only in-frame clones here, not all; method: immunoSEQ multiplex PCR. The table records approximately 65,000 clones, roughly 81% of them present only once. The starting material was PBMCs, obtained before any cancer treatment. The receptors come from a man between 35 and 75 years old with stage II lung adenocarcinoma.

The chain carries TRBV7-2 and TRBJ2-7, with D possibly being TRBD1 or TRBD2 (5 bases each). This CDR3 comprises 14 residues. Per the germline V gene, CDR1 is SGHTA and CDR2 is FQGNSA. Trimming pared 4 bases from V and 0 bases from J, leaving 10 bases between. The CDR3 loop is CASSWDPGSYEQYF. The CDR3 coding sequence is TGTGCCAGCAGCTGGGACCCTGGCTCCTACGAGCAGTACTTC.

The chain has TRBV30 and TRBJ2-7; D is unresolved. The germline V gene encodes CDR1 GTSNPN and CDR2 SVGIG (reference sequence). V was pared by 2 bases and J by 6 bases, with 5 bases between. The length of the CDR3 is 10 residues. CDR3 protein: CAWSRSEQYF. The CDR3 coding sequence is TGTGCCTGGAGTAGGTCCGAGCAGTACTTC.

The V gene is TRBV30, the J gene TRBJ1-5, with TRBD1 identical over 7 bases. J gave up 5 bases and V 2 bases, and 9 bases lay outside the gene matches. Per germline, CDR1 GTSNPN and CDR2 SVGIG (reference sequence). The CDR3 length is 15 residues. CDR3 residues: CAWSITGVKDQPQHF. CDR3 coding DNA: TGTGCCTGGAGTATAACAGGGGTCAAGGATCAGCCCCAGCATTTT.

V is TRBV6-5 and J is TRBJ2-2; D unclear. V was shortened by 7 bases and J by 0 bases, with 3 bases between the two germline ends. This CDR3 has 12 amino acids. Germline V gives CDR1 MNHEY, CDR2 SVGAGI. The CDR3 is CASTSNTGELFF. The CDR3, as DNA: TGTGCCAGCACCTCGAACACCGGGGAGCTGTTTTTT.

This CDR3 reads CASSAPGIWVDTQYF. CDR3 bases: TGTGCCAGCAGCGCACCCGGGATCTGGGTAGATACGCAGTATTTT. The rearrangement joins TRBV9 to TRBJ2-3; possibly TRBD2 for D (5 bases). The V gene lost 3 bases and the J gene lost 5 bases, with 16 bases spanning the gap. Germline CDR1 reads SGDLS; CDR2 reads YYNGEE. The CDR3 has 15 amino acids.

This clone came up once. V is TRBV7-3 and J is TRBJ2-3; D remains ambiguous. The CDR3 has 12 residues. CDR1 and CDR2 (germline): SGHTA, FQGTGA. V was cut by 5 bases and J by 2 bases, with 5 bases left in between. The CDR3 region is CASSPNTDTQYF. The DNA of the CDR3 is TGTGCCAGCAGCCCGAACACAGATACGCAGTATTTT. The whole variable domain, remainder taken from reference TRBV7-3 and TRBJ2-3, is GAGVSQTPSNKVTEKGKYVELRCDPISGHTALYWYRQSLGQGPEFLIYFQGTGAADDSGLPNDRFFAVRPEGSVSTLKIQRTERGDSAVYLCASSPNTDTQYFGPGTRLTVL.

The chain links TRBV30 to TRBJ1-2; 7 bases map to TRBD1. Germline trimming cut 4 bases from V and 2 bases from J; bases unmatched to any gene: 4. The germline V gene has CDR1 GTSNPN and CDR2 SVGIG (reference sequence). The CDR3 spans 13 residues. The CDR3 sequence: CAWTRTGNYGYTF. The DNA for the CDR3 is TGTGCCTGGACTAGGACAGGAAACTATGGCTACACCTTC.

The chain employs TRBV9 and TRBJ2-1; weak D call: TRBD2 (5 bases). Trimming cost V 0 bases and J 2 bases, with 9 bases left between them. Germline lookup yields CDR1 SGDLS and CDR2 YYNGEE. The CDR3 is made up of 15 amino acids. Here the CDR3 DNA reads TGTGCCAGCAGCGTAGGGCCTAGCCCCTACAATGAGCAGTTCTTC. It translates to CASSVGPSPYNEQFF. Variable domain in full (rest from reference TRBV9 and TRBJ2-1): DSGVTQTPKHLITATGQRVTLRCSPRSGDLSVYWYQQSLDQGLQFLIQYYNGEERAKGNILERFSAQQFPDLHSELNLSSLELGDSALYFCASSVGPSPYNEQFFGPGTRLTVL.

The CDR3, as DNA: TGCAGCGTTGCAGGGTCAGATACGCAGTATTTT. Residues: CSVAGSDTQYF. The genes are TRBV29-1 and TRBJ2-3; possible D gene TRBD1, 5 bases. The CDR3 sequence is 11 residues long. The V end was cut by 4 bases, the J end by 4 bases, with 6 bases between. Germline loops: CDR1 SQVTM, CDR2 ANQGSEA.

V is TRBV19 and J is TRBJ1-1; the D gene is possibly TRBD1 (6 bases). The germline V gene encodes CDR1 LNHDA and CDR2 SQIVND (reference sequence). The CDR3 consists of 13 residues. Trimming removed 8 bases at V and 4 bases at J, with 14 bases between. CDR3 protein: CASHPQGGTEAFF. The CDR3 DNA is TGTGCCAGTCATCCCCAAGGGGGCACTGAAGCTTTCTTT.

A single count supports this clone. The rearrangement uses TRBV6-4 and TRBJ2-7; TRBD2 aligns across 7 bases. Trimming at V came to 6 bases and at J to 3 bases, leaving 14 bases not matched to a gene. CDR1 and CDR2 (germline): MRHNA, SNTAGT. CDR3 length: 16 amino acids. As DNA, the CDR3 is TGTGCCAGCAGCCCCAGAGTGGGAGGGCCGATCTACGAGCAGTACTTC. Amino acids: CASSPRVGGPIYEQYF.

V gene TRBV5-1 combines with J gene TRBJ2-5; D is unclear. This CDR3 has 11 residues. V was trimmed by 0 bases and J by 10 bases, leaving 7 bases between them. The germline gives CDR1 SGHRS, CDR2 YFSETQ. The DNA for the CDR3 is TGCGCCAGCAGCTTGGACCAGGACCAGTACTTC. It yields the protein CASSLDQDQYF.

The chain joins TRBV9 to TRBJ2-1; 10 bases align to TRBD2. Germline loops: CDR1 SGDLS, CDR2 YYNGEE. Trimming removed 6 bases from V and 2 bases from J; junction bases left unmatched: 5. This CDR3 comprises 15 residues. CDR3 protein: CASTTGLAAYNEQFF. The DNA for the CDR3 is TGTGCCAGCACGACTGGACTAGCGGCCTACAATGAGCAGTTCTTC.

The genes are TRBV11-3 and TRBJ2-7; unclear D gene. CDR3 length: 16 residues. From germline, CDR1 is SGHNT and CDR2 YENEEA. The V and J ends lost 0 bases and 3 bases respectively, with 15 bases between them. CDR3 loop: CASSLDLPGRDYEQYF. For the CDR3, the DNA is TGTGCCAGCAGCTTAGACCTGCCAGGTAGAGACTACGAGCAGTACTTC.

V usage is TRBV29-1 and J usage is TRBJ2-1; 10 positions match TRBD2. CDR1 and CDR2 from the germline V gene are SQVTM and ANQGSEA. The CDR3 is 15 amino acids. The V gene end was trimmed by 1 base and the J gene end by 0 bases; junction bases not matched to a gene: 0. This chain's CDR3 is CSVEASGSSYNEQFF. In DNA form, the CDR3 reads TGCAGCGTTGAAGCTAGCGGGAGCTCCTACAATGAGCAGTTCTTC.

V and J are TRBV29-1 and TRBJ2-2, with 10 bases matching TRBD1. Trimming removed 3 bases from V and 6 bases from J; junction bases left unmatched: 7. In germline, CDR1 is SQVTM, CDR2 ANQGSEA. The CDR3 has 15 amino acids. CDR3 DNA sequence: TGCAGCGTTGAGTTTTGGGACAGGGGTTCCGGGGAGCTGTTTTTT. Its translation: CSVEFWDRGSGELFF.

The J gene is TRBJ2-1, the V gene TRBV14, with TRBD2 matching over 9 bases. V lost 1 base, J lost 2 bases, and 6 bases stayed unmatched. Germline-derived CDR1 and CDR2 are SGHDN and FVKESK. CDR3 length equals 17 residues. CDR3 sequence reads: CASSQVKLAGTYNEQFF. CDR3 nucleotide sequence: TGTGCCAGCAGCCAAGTTAAGCTAGCGGGGACCTACAATGAGCAGTTCTTC. The variable domain in full, completed from reference TRBV14 and TRBJ2-1, reads EAGVTQFPSHSVIEKGQTVTLRCDPISGHDNLYWYRRVMGKEIKFLLHFVKESKQDESGMPNNRFLAERTGGTYSTLKVQPAELEDSGVYFCASSQVKLAGTYNEQFFGPGTRLTVL.

This chain uses TRBV6-6 with TRBJ1-2; 9 bases fit TRBD1. This CDR3 contains 15 residues. The germline V gene has CDR1 MNHNY and CDR2 SVGAGI (reference sequence). Germline trimming cut 2 bases from V and 9 bases from J; bases unmatched to any gene: 10. The CDR3 DNA sequence: TGTGCCAGCAGTTACCTCACAGGGGGCGCGTTAAGCTACACCTTC. Translation: CASSYLTGGALSYTF.

This clone came up a few times. The chain links TRBV11-2 to TRBJ2-7; D possibly corresponds to TRBD1 (6 bases). V lost 6 bases and J lost 2, with 14 bases in between. Looked up from germline, CDR1 is SGHAT and CDR2 is FQNNGV. The CDR3 has 14 amino acids. CDR3 loop: CASSLTTGPYEQYF. The DNA of the CDR3 is TGTGCCAGCAGTCTAACAACAGGGCCCTACGAGCAGTACTTC.

The chain uses TRBV7-9 and TRBJ2-4; 7 bases align to TRBD1. Germline V gene lookup returns CDR1 SEHNR and CDR2 FQNEAQ (reference sequence). The V and J ends lost 1 base and 13 bases, in that order; junction bases with no gene match: 13. The CDR3 runs to 15 residues. The CDR3 DNA is TGTGCCAGCAGCTTAGGTATAGGCCAGGGGGATAACCAGTACTTC. Translated, it gives CASSLGIGQGDNQYF.

The J gene is TRBJ1-2, the V gene TRBV7-2; D is possibly TRBD1 (6 bases). V lost 5 bases to trimming and J lost 3 bases, with 13 bases between them. Germline V gene sequence: CDR1 SGHTA, CDR2 FQGNSA. The CDR3 is 14 residues long. The CDR3 region has the DNA TGTGCCAGCAGCCCCCATGCAGGGGACTATGGCTACACCTTC. Encoded protein: CASSPHAGDYGYTF.

The chain recombines TRBV7-2 with TRBJ2-7; 7 bases line up with TRBD2. V lost 1 base and J lost 3; bases outside the gene matches: 6. Germline loops: CDR1 SGHTA, CDR2 FQGNSA. This CDR3 has 15 amino acids. CDR3 DNA: TGTGCCAGCAGCTTAGAGCGGGGTACTAACTACGAGCAGTACTTC. Translating it yields CASSLERGTNYEQYF.

The genes are TRBV2 and TRBJ2-7, with a tentative D call TRBD1 (6 bases). V lost 7 bases to trimming and J lost 3 bases, with 7 bases between them. The germline gives CDR1 SNHLY, CDR2 FYNNEI. The CDR3 consists of 11 residues. CDR3 in DNA: TGTGCCAGCAAGACAGGCTACGAGCAGTACTTC. Protein product: CASKTGYEQYF.

The J gene is TRBJ2-5, the V gene TRBV29-1; D possibly corresponds to TRBD2 (5 bases). Germline CDR1 reads SQVTM; CDR2 reads ANQGSEA. Trimming took 2 bases from V and 5 from J, leaving 12 bases between them. The CDR3 extends over 13 amino acids. CDR3 bases: TGCAGCGTTGAATTGAACAGAGGGGAGACCCAGTACTTC. Translation: CSVELNRGETQYF.